The rows below give T cell receptor beta chains drawn from one sample of a study of T cell responses to AZD1222 COVID-19 vaccine. The assay was immunoSEQ multiplex PCR, and TCRdb's table has in-frame clones only and misses some. This table holds about 90,000 clones, around 91% found once. The material was peripheral blood, obtained on day 0 of MenACWY control vaccination. Every receptor here comes from an adult in good health. The CDR3 runs from the conserved cysteine through the conserved F or W. Fields, in order: clone size, J gene, D gene, V gene, CDR3 DNA, CDR3 protein. A D gene is named only where the DNA matches it firmly. Not all rows give a size; the values are once, few, many and, for expanded clones, a class.

>NA|TRBJ1-5|TRBD1|TRBV5-5
TGTGCCAGCAGCTGGTTGACAGGGTTGGATCAGCCCCAGCATTTT
CASSWLTGLDQPQHF
>NA|TRBJ1-5|TRBD1|TRBV9
TGTGCCAGCAGCGTAGCAGGGGGCAAGGGTCAGCCCCAGCATTTT
CASSVAGGKGQPQHF
>NA|TRBJ2-1|NA|TRBV9
TGTGCCAGCAGCGTAGAGGGTAGCCAAAACTACAATGAGCAGTTCTTC
CASSVEGSQNYNEQFF
>few|TRBJ1-1|NA|TRBV6-5
TGTGCCAGCAGTTTCTCAGGAGGTGAAGCTTTCTTT
CASSFSGGEAFF
>once|TRBJ1-2|NA|TRBV7-2
TGTGCCAGCAGCTTTTATATGGGGGAAGACGGCTACACCTTC
CASSFYMGEDGYTF
>NA|TRBJ2-5|NA|TRBV18
TGTGCCAGCTCACCCAGCCTACTCCCCGGAGAGACCCAGTACTTC
CASSPSLLPGETQYF
>NA|TRBJ1-4|NA|TRBV11-2
TGTGCCAGCAGCTTAAGGGGGTTAACTAATGAAAAACTGTTTTTT
CASSLRGLTNEKLFF
>NA|TRBJ2-1|NA|TRBV11-1
TGTGCCAGCAGCTTACTACCTCAGGAAAACAATGAGCAGTTCTTC
CASSLLPQENNEQFF
>NA|TRBJ2-5|NA|TRBV10-2
TGCGCCAGCAGTGATAGGTCGGTCCAAGAGACCCAGTACTTC
CASSDRSVQETQYF
>NA|TRBJ1-5|NA|TRBV5-5
TGTGCCAGCAGTCCGTCGGGGCAGGACCATAGCAATCAGCCCCAGCATTTT
CASSPSGQDHSNQPQHF
>NA|TRBJ1-1|NA|TRBV7-2
TGTGCCAGCAGGGATGCGGGCAGGGTTGGGAACACTGAAGCTTTCTTT
CASRDAGRVGNTEAFF
>few|TRBJ1-4|TRBD1|TRBV11-2
TGTGCCAGCAGCTTAGGGACAGGGGGGGATGAAAAACTGTTTTTT
CASSLGTGGDEKLFF
>NA|TRBJ2-1|TRBD2|TRBV18
TGTGCCAGCTCAGGGACTAGCGGGACGAGCTCCTACAATGAGCAGTTCTTC
CASSGTSGTSSYNEQFF
>NA|TRBJ1-6|NA|TRBV10-2
TGCGCCAGCAGTGAGGCAGATAATTCACCCCTCCACTTT
CASSEADNSPLHF
>once|TRBJ1-1|NA|TRBV15
TGTGCCACCAGCAGGGAGGGGACCACTGAAGCTTTCTTT
CATSREGTTEAFF
>NA|TRBJ2-7|NA|TRBV10-3
TGTGCCATCAAACACCGGGACACCTCCTACGAGCAGTACTTC
CAIKHRDTSYEQYF
>NA|TRBJ2-7|NA|TRBV27
TGTGCCAGCAGTTTACGACAGGACTTAGGGGTCCACGAGCAGTACTTC
CASSLRQDLGVHEQYF
>NA|TRBJ1-6|NA|TRBV7-9
TGTGCCAGCAGCTTCAGTGACTCGGCTTCACCCCTCCACTTT
CASSFSDSASPLHF
>once|TRBJ2-5|TRBD1|TRBV27
TGTGCCAGCAGTTTACAGGGACAGCAAGAGACCCAGTACTTC
CASSLQGQQETQYF
>NA|TRBJ1-3|NA|TRBV5-4
TGTGCCAGCAGCGAAGACAGTGGAAACACCATATATTTT
CASSEDSGNTIYF
>NA|TRBJ2-1|TRBD2|TRBV12-5
TGTGCTAGTGGTTTGGGTCGGGACTATCAGTTCTTC
CASGLGRDYQFF
>NA|TRBJ2-3|TRBD1|TRBV28
TGTGCCAGCTTTCCTAGGGGGCCTAGCACAGATACGCAGTATTTT
CASFPRGPSTDTQYF
>NA|TRBJ2-2|NA|TRBV11-2
TGTGCCAGCAGCCCGAGTGGGACCGGGGAGCTGTTTTTT
CASSPSGTGELFF
>NA|TRBJ1-4|NA|TRBV7-8
TGTGCCAGCAGCCCGCGTCTTGGCGGGGAAAAACTGTTTTTT
CASSPRLGGEKLFF